A single sample gave rise to the 27 T cell receptor beta chains below, sequenced in a study of CD8 T cells in seronegative destructive rheumatoid arthritis. Some clones are missing from TCRdb's copy, which holds only in-frame ones; the method was immunoSEQ multiplex PCR. The sample yields 10,000 to 15,000 clones, under 85% seen once. The material sequenced was CD8+ T cells from blood. These receptors came from a woman between 25 and 49 years old with seronegative destructive rheumatoid arthritis.

This chain joins TRBV6-6 and TRBJ1-1, with TRBD1 identical over 7 bases. This CDR3 has 13 residues. J lost 6 bases, V lost 10 bases, and 11 bases had no gene match. Germline assignment: CDR1 MNHNY and CDR2 SVGAGI (reference sequence). CDR3 sequence: CATHLGGGPEAFF. The CDR3 DNA sequence: TGTGCCACCCACCTCGGAGGGGGCCCTGAAGCTTTCTTT.

The chain links TRBV7-9 to TRBJ1-1; TRBD1 aligns across 10 bases. Germline CDR1 SEHNR, CDR2 FQNEAQ (reference sequence). The CDR3 covers 15 residues. V dropped 5 bases and J dropped 5; count of bases not matched to a gene: 8. CDR3 in amino acids: CASSASGQGRTEAFF. CDR3 nucleotide sequence: TGTGCCAGCAGCGCATCGGGACAGGGGAGAACTGAAGCTTTCTTT.

The DNA for the CDR3 is TGTGCCAGCAGCCAAGATGAAGGCGGGGGGGCCGTGGTGCAGTTCTTC. Protein product: CASSQDEGGGAVVQFF. The chain joins TRBV4-2 to TRBJ2-1; 9 bases fit TRBD2. The CDR3 is 16 amino acids. CDR1 and CDR2 (germline): LGHNA, YNFKEQ. V was pared by 0 bases and J by 12 bases, with 12 bases of the junction left unmatched.

V usage is TRBV9 and J usage is TRBJ2-5, with TRBD2 matching 7 bases. Trimming at V came to 4 bases and at J to 1 base, leaving 7 bases not matched to a gene. This CDR3 contains 15 residues. Germline V gene lookup returns CDR1 SGDLS and CDR2 YYNGEE. CDR3 amino acids: CASSPGGSFQETQYF. The CDR3 DNA reads as TGTGCCAGCAGCCCCGGGGGGTCCTTCCAAGAGACCCAGTACTTC.

This rearrangement joins TRBV6-4 to TRBJ2-3, with D possibly matching TRBD2 (7 bases). Germline values: CDR1 MRHNA, CDR2 SNTAGT. Between the trimmed V and J ends, which lost 8 bases and 0 bases, there was a span of 12 bases. The CDR3 totals 14 residues. The CDR3 sequence: CASGRGASTDTQYF. The CDR3 nucleotides read TGTGCCAGCGGCCGGGGGGCGAGCACAGATACGCAGTATTTT.

The V and J genes are TRBV9 and TRBJ2-2; D might be TRBD2 (5 bases). The CDR3 length is 16 residues. V dropped 3 bases and J dropped 4 bases, with 16 bases sitting between them. Per the germline V gene, CDR1 is SGDLS and CDR2 is YYNGEE. The CDR3 coding sequence is TGTGCCAGCAGCGAGGAGGACGTGCCCCCCACCGGGGAGCTGTTTTTT. Translating it yields CASSEEDVPPTGELFF.

This rearrangement joins TRBV6-5 to TRBJ2-5; D gene ambiguous. Germline CDR1 and CDR2: MNHEY and SVGAGI. Trimming shortened V by 0 bases and J by 6 bases, and 14 bases separated the two germline ends. CDR3 size: 15 residues. The CDR3 sequence: CASSYSGTGQQTQYF. The CDR3 nucleotides read TGTGCCAGCAGTTACTCGGGTACGGGTCAGCAGACCCAGTACTTC.

This chain connects TRBV15 to TRBJ1-2, with a tentative D call TRBD1 (5 bases). The CDR3 runs to 15 residues. Germline assignment: CDR1 LNHNV and CDR2 YYDKDF (reference sequence). V lost 3 bases and J 3 bases, leaving 14 bases between the germline ends. The CDR3 nucleotides read TGTGCCACCAGCAGTCCCCCCGCGACAGACTATGGCTACACCTTC. Its translation: CATSSPPATDYGYTF.

This clone showed up just a few times. The chain employs TRBV7-9 and TRBJ2-7, with TRBD2 matching 8 bases. The V segment lost 5 bases and the J segment 6 bases; nucleotides outside the gene matches: 6. The CDR3 contains 13 residues. The germline V gene has CDR1 SEHNR and CDR2 FQNEAQ (reference sequence). The CDR3 nucleotides read TGTGCCAGCAGCCACCCCGCGGGGGGCGAGCAGTACGTC. This translates into CASSHPAGGEQYV.

The chain is built from TRBV6-1 and TRBJ1-6; TRBD1 might be the D (6 bases). This CDR3 comprises 18 residues. Germline CDR1 is MNHNS and CDR2 is SASEGT. Trimming left V 2 bases short and J 0 bases short, with 14 bases between. The CDR3 loop reads CASSERDTRSSYNSPLHF. The DNA of the CDR3 is TGTGCCAGCAGTGAAAGGGACACCCGGAGCTCCTATAATTCACCCCTCCACTTT.

This clone came up a few times. The chain couples TRBV6-5 to TRBJ1-5; 9 bases line up with TRBD1. Trimming at V came to 7 bases and at J to 4 bases, leaving 5 bases not matched to a gene. This CDR3 region has 14 residues. Germline V gene lookup returns CDR1 MNHEY and CDR2 SVGAGI. The CDR3 DNA sequence: TGTGCCAGCAATCTGGACAGGGGAAATCAGCCCCAGCATTTT. It specifies CASNLDRGNQPQHF.

The chain joins TRBV6-5 to TRBJ1-5; D unclear. Deletions cut 5 bases from V and 6 bases from J, with 14 bases between. The CDR3 runs to 14 residues. Germline CDR1 and CDR2: MNHEY and SVGAGI. In DNA form, the CDR3 reads TGTGCCAGCAGTCCGGAGGATGAGGTTCAGCCCCAGCATTTT. Its protein product is CASSPEDEVQPQHF.

The chain couples TRBV5-1 to TRBJ2-2; TRBD1 might be the D (6 bases). Between the trimmed V and J ends, which lost 1 base and 5 bases, there was a span of 9 bases. Germline CDR1 is SGHRS and CDR2 is YFSETQ. The CDR3 extends over 14 amino acids. In DNA form, the CDR3 reads TGCGCCAGCAGCTTGACAGGGCTGACCGGGGAGCTGTTTTTT. Translated: CASSLTGLTGELFF.

This clone was counted only a few times. The chain joins TRBV27 to TRBJ1-3; no definite D call. V was trimmed by 6 bases and J by 3 bases, leaving 3 bases between them. This CDR3 has 11 residues. Germline CDR1 and CDR2: MNHEY and SMNVEV (reference sequence). CDR3 loop: CASRLGNTIYF. The CDR3 coding sequence is TGTGCCAGCAGACTTGGAAACACCATATATTTT.

The genes are TRBV11-2 and TRBJ2-1; the match to TRBD2 covers 13 bases. V lost 4 bases to trimming and J lost 9 bases; unmatched junction nucleotides: 15. The CDR3 has 18 residues. Germline CDR1 reads SGHAT; CDR2 reads FQNNGV. The CDR3 sequence: CASSSPDVLAGGPSEQFF. The CDR3 bases are TGTGCCAGCAGCTCACCTGACGTACTAGCGGGGGGGCCAAGTGAGCAGTTCTTC. Looking up the rest from reference TRBV11-2 and TRBJ2-1 gives the full variable domain: EAGVAQSPRYKIIEKRQSVAFWCNPISGHATLYWYQQILGQGPKLLIQFQNNGVVDDSQLPKDRFSAERLKGVDSTLKIQPAKLEDSAVYLCASSSPDVLAGGPSEQFFGPGTRLTVL.

This rearrangement joins TRBV7-9 to TRBJ1-3, with D unclear. V was pared by 5 bases and J by 0 bases, with 11 bases between. The CDR3 totals 15 residues. Germline lookup yields CDR1 SEHNR and CDR2 FQNEAQ (reference sequence). This CDR3 reads CASSPPGSSGNTIYF. The CDR3 DNA sequence: TGTGCCAGCAGCCCTCCGGGGAGCTCTGGAAACACCATATATTTT.

V usage is TRBV5-1 and J usage is TRBJ2-7; D gene unclear. This CDR3 has 16 amino acids. Germline CDR1 is SGHRS and CDR2 is YFSETQ. V lost 5 bases and J 3 bases, leaving 21 bases between the germline ends. The CDR3, as DNA: TGCGCCAGCAGGAGGATGTTCGGCGACCGCGACTACGAGCAGTACTTC. Translating it yields CASRRMFGDRDYEQYF.

This rearrangement joins TRBV21-1 to TRBJ1-5. TRBV21-1 is annotated as a pseudogene. This CDR3 contains 16 residues. The CDR3 spells CASSKGREQSDQPQRF. CDR3 sequence (DNA): TGTGCCAGCAGCAAAGGGAGGGAACAGTCGGATCAGCCCCAGCGTTTT.

The table lists this clone with a count of one. The V call is TRBV18, the J call TRBJ2-7; maybe TRBD1 (6 bases). This CDR3 contains 13 residues. CDR1 and CDR2 from the germline V gene are KGHSH and LQKENI. V lost 2 bases and J lost 4, with 9 bases in between. Here the CDR3 reads CASSPTGTYEQYF. The CDR3 nucleotides read TGTGCCAGCTCACCAACAGGGACGTACGAGCAGTACTTC.

This chain joins TRBV4-1 and TRBJ2-2, with 7 bases fitting TRBD1. The length of the CDR3 is 16 residues. Germline CDR1 and CDR2: MGHRA and YSYEKL. The V and J ends lost 1 base and 5 bases, in that order; junction bases with no gene match: 7. The CDR3 is CASSQVAGGGTGELFF. The CDR3 bases are TGCGCCAGCAGCCAAGTAGCAGGGGGTGGGACCGGGGAGCTGTTTTTT.

The J gene is TRBJ2-3, the V gene TRBV18; D call uncertain. V was trimmed by 3 bases and J by 2 bases, leaving 12 bases between them. The CDR3 has 15 amino acids. Germline V gene lookup returns CDR1 KGHSH and CDR2 LQKENI. The CDR3 DNA sequence: TGTGCCAGCTCACCTTATACTACTTTCACAGATACGCAGTATTTT. Amino acid sequence: CASSPYTTFTDTQYF.

The rearrangement links TRBV9 to TRBJ2-7; TRBD1 agrees at 12 bases. Trimming at V came to 1 base and at J to 4 bases, leaving 9 bases not matched to a gene. The CDR3 runs to 17 residues. Germline CDR1 SGDLS, CDR2 YYNGEE. The CDR3 DNA sequence: TGTGCCAGCAGCGTATCAGCCGGGACAGGGGGCCCATACGAGCAGTACTTC. Translated: CASSVSAGTGGPYEQYF.

The V call is TRBV4-1, the J call TRBJ2-1; 7 bases agree with TRBD2. This CDR3 contains 16 residues. The junction had 5 bases not matched to a gene; V was cut back by 0 bases and J by 3 bases. Looked up from germline, CDR1 is MGHRA and CDR2 is YSYEKL. CDR3 coding DNA: TGCGCCAGCAGCCAAGATCCCCTAGCGGACTACAATGAGCAGTTCTTC. This gives the protein CASSQDPLADYNEQFF.

V usage is TRBV28 and J usage is TRBJ1-2, with 9 positions matching TRBD1. Unmatched junction bases numbered 11, after V lost 6 bases and J lost 0 bases. The germline CDR1 and CDR2 sequences are MDHEN and SYDVKM. This CDR3 comprises 17 residues. Written as DNA, the CDR3 is TGTGCCAGCAGGACCCGGGACAGGGCCTCCTCTAACTATGGCTACACCTTC. Its protein product is CASRTRDRASSNYGYTF.

The CDR3 DNA follows: TGTGCCAGCGGGGGACTACGCTTGGTCAATGAGCAGTTCTTC. Translation: CASGGLRLVNEQFF. The V gene is TRBV13, the J gene TRBJ2-1; 7 positions agree with TRBD2. The CDR3 totals 14 residues. Germline values: CDR1 PRHDT, CDR2 FYEKMQ (reference sequence). V lost 8 bases, J lost 6 bases, and 10 bases stayed unmatched.

The CDR3 region is CASSVRGQDLTRSSTDTQYF. The CDR3 DNA follows: TGTGCCAGCAGCGTGAGGGGACAGGACTTAACCCGTTCTAGCACAGATACGCAGTATTTT. This sequence joins TRBV9 and TRBJ2-3; 8 positions agree with TRBD1. The V segment lost 2 bases and the J segment 0 bases; nucleotides outside the gene matches: 17. Germline CDR1 SGDLS, CDR2 YYNGEE. There are 20 residues in the CDR3. Together with reference TRBV9 and TRBJ2-3, the CDR3 gives the full variable domain: DSGVTQTPKHLITATGQRVTLRCSPRSGDLSVYWYQQSLDQGLQFLIQYYNGEERAKGNILERFSAQQFPDLHSELNLSSLELGDSALYFCASSVRGQDLTRSSTDTQYFGPGTRLTVL.

The chain links TRBV4-2 to TRBJ1-4; 8 nucleotides agree with TRBD1. Germline trimming cut 4 bases from V and 7 bases from J; bases unmatched to any gene: 5. Germline CDR1 is LGHNA and CDR2 is YNFKEQ. The length of the CDR3 is 14 residues. The CDR3 spells CASSPGQDLEKLFF. The CDR3 DNA reads TGTGCCAGCAGCCCGGGACAGGACCTTGAAAAACTGTTTTTT.